These 18 T cell receptor beta chains originate from one sample sequenced in a study of vaccination and CD4 T cells after COVID-19. An Oncomine TCR Beta short-read assay was used to sequence the DNA from cultured CD4+ T cells. TCRdb re-analysed the PCR reads in MiXCR, keeping a single row per CDR3 protein. The sample contains about 20,000 distinct CDR3 sequences, 40% to 50% of which appear only once. Treatment given: roughly 11-day PBMC culture with coronavirus spike peptide pools or control peptides (ViraFEST assay). Their specific antigens are unknown. Sample: cultured CD4+ T cells from blood. These receptors originate from a human donor with COVID-19.

This clonotype was counted a few times. The CDR3 region has the DNA TGTGCCAGCAGCAAGACTAGCGGGGGGGCCCGGGATACGCAGTATTTT. Encoded protein: CASSKTSGGARDTQYF. The chain employs TRBV7-2 and TRBJ2-3, with TRBD2 identical over 14 bases. The CDR3 totals 16 residues. Looked up from germline, CDR1 is SGHTA and CDR2 is FQGNSA. Losses at the gene ends were 5 bases for V and 6 bases for J; bases not matched to a gene: 7.

This chain links TRBV28 with TRBJ2-5; TRBD1 matches at 8 bases. V trimming: 7 bases; J trimming: 4 bases; junction bases outside the gene matches: 11. In germline, CDR1 is MDHEN, CDR2 SYDVKM. There are 15 residues in the CDR3. The CDR3, as DNA: TGTGCCAGCACTGACTCAGGACAGGGTCGAGAGACCCAGTACTTC. Amino acids: CASTDSGQGRETQYF.

Worth noting for this clonotype: One end of the junction does not line up with germline, which may come from a read error. J is TRBJ2-7 and V is TRBV10-2, with D possibly TRBD2 on 5 matching bases. The CDR3 runs 10 residues. Germline CDR1 is WSHSY and CDR2 is SAAADI. The CDR3 DNA reads TGCGCCAGCAGTGAGGTTCAAGCGGTCTTC. This codes for CASSEVQAVF.

This rearrangement joins TRBV7-2 to TRBJ2-7; 9 nucleotides match TRBD1. Per germline, CDR1 SGHTA and CDR2 FQGNSA. The CDR3 has 14 amino acids. The J segment lost 7 bases and the V segment lost 5 bases, leaving 9 bases of the junction unmatched. CDR3 nucleotide sequence: TGTGCCAGCAGCCCTCAACAGGGGGCGGGAGAGCAGTACTTC. This codes for CASSPQQGAGEQYF.

This CDR3 is CASSPSVREAFF. The CDR3 nucleotides are TGTGCCAGCTCACCCTCTGTCAGAGAAGCTTTCTTT. V is TRBV18 and J is TRBJ1-1; no clear D gene. Germline CDR1 and CDR2: KGHSH and LQKENI. V was cut by 3 bases and J by 8 bases, with 10 bases left in between. The CDR3 has 12 residues.

This chain links TRBV27 with TRBJ1-5; TRBD1 is a possible D gene (5 bases). Looked up from germline, CDR1 is MNHEY and CDR2 is SMNVEV (reference sequence). With 8 bases removed from V and 4 bases from J, the gap between germline ends came to 21 bases. The CDR3 runs 16 residues. The CDR3 DNA reads as TGTGCCAGCTCCAAATGGGGGGAAACGGGGAATCAGCCCCAGCATTTT. Translated, it gives CASSKWGETGNQPQHF.

The chain carries TRBV15 and TRBJ2-7; possibly TRBD1 for D (7 bases). CDR1 is LNHNV and CDR2 is YYDKDF in the germline V gene (reference sequence). The ends were cut back, 0 bases at V and 4 bases at J, with 19 bases in the middle. The CDR3 totals 17 residues. CDR3 nucleotides: TGTGCCACCAGCAGAGATCTCCCAGGGGGGATAAGTTACGAGCAGTACTTC. It codes for CATSRDLPGGISYEQYF. Using reference TRBV15 and TRBJ2-7 for the parts outside the CDR3, the full variable domain is DAMVIQNPRYQVTQFGKPVTLSCSQTLNHNVMYWYQQKSSQAPKLLFHYYDKDFNNEADTPDNFQSRRPNTSFCFLDIRSPGLGDTAMYLCATSRDLPGGISYEQYFGPGTRLTVT.

This chain links TRBV25-1 with TRBJ2-3, with 8 nucleotides matching TRBD1. Germline CDR1 MGHDK, CDR2 SYGVNS. V gave up 4 bases and J gave up 2 bases; unmatched junction bases: 11. CDR3 length: 17 residues. This CDR3 reads CASSGGGTGGATDTQYF. DNA of the CDR3: TGTGCCAGCAGTGGAGGAGGGACAGGCGGCGCCACAGATACGCAGTATTTT.

This clonotype has just a few counts. V gene TRBV7-9 combines with J gene TRBJ2-5; the D call may be TRBD1 or TRBD2 (5 bases each). Trimming removed 3 bases at V and 0 bases at J, with 8 bases between. The germline CDR1 and CDR2 sequences are SEHNR and FQNEAQ (reference sequence). The CDR3 is made up of 14 amino acids. The CDR3 loop is CASSLQGDQETQYF. The CDR3 DNA reads as TGTGCCAGCAGCTTGCAGGGAGACCAAGAGACCCAGTACTTC.

This chain connects TRBV28 to TRBJ1-2; D is undetermined. The ends were cut back, 5 bases at V and 10 bases at J, with 14 bases in the middle. This CDR3 spans 12 amino acids. Germline assignment: CDR1 MDHEN and CDR2 SYDVKM. The CDR3 spells CASSTPPADYTF. In DNA form, the CDR3 reads TGTGCCAGCAGTACCCCCCCGGCTGACTACACCTTC.

The rearrangement joins TRBV27 to TRBJ1-2; tentative D call: TRBD1 (5 bases). CDR3 length: 15 residues. CDR1 is MNHEY, CDR2 SMNVEV, per germline (reference sequence). Trimming removed 4 bases at V and 7 bases at J, with 19 bases between. This CDR3 reads CASSSSGTHSSGYTF. CDR3 in DNA: TGTGCCAGCAGTTCCTCCGGGACCCACTCCTCTGGCTACACCTTC.

The chain employs TRBV5-6 and TRBJ2-7, with TRBD1 matching 7 bases. Unmatched junction bases numbered 10, after V lost 2 bases and J lost 5 bases. CDR3 length: 15 residues. The V gene's germline CDR1 is SGHDT and CDR2 YYEEEE. CDR3 region: CASSFLTGLGDEQYF. DNA for the CDR3: TGTGCCAGCAGCTTTTTGACAGGGCTGGGTGACGAGCAGTACTTC.

The chain recombines TRBV10-3 with TRBJ2-1; TRBD2 aligns across 10 bases. The ends lost 5 bases at V and 9 bases at J; junction bases unmatched: 7. Germline CDR1 reads ENHRY; CDR2 reads SYGVKD. The CDR3 totals 14 residues. The CDR3 region has the DNA TGTGCCATCAGTAGCGGGGGGGCCGTTAGTGAGCAGTTCTTC. This codes for CAISSGGAVSEQFF.

The chain is built from TRBV7-2 and TRBJ2-2; D is tentatively TRBD1 or TRBD2 (6 bases each). The CDR3 consists of 16 residues. Trimming cost V 5 bases and J 5 bases, with 18 bases left between them. Germline CDR1 and CDR2: SGHTA and FQGNSA. This chain's CDR3 is CASSLDSGAGTGELFF. CDR3 DNA: TGTGCCAGCAGCCTTGATTCAGGGGCGGGGACCGGGGAGCTGTTTTTT.

This rearrangement joins TRBV7-2 to TRBJ2-7, with TRBD1 matching 10 bases. Losses at the gene ends were 5 bases for V and 4 bases for J; bases not matched to a gene: 5. CDR3 size: 14 residues. Germline CDR1 and CDR2: SGHTA and FQGNSA. The chain's CDR3 is CASSRQGALYEQYF. The CDR3 DNA is TGTGCCAGCAGCCGACAGGGGGCTCTTTACGAGCAGTACTTC. Full variable domain (outside the CDR3, taken from reference TRBV7-2 and TRBJ2-7): GAGVSQSPSNKVTEKGKDVELRCDPISGHTALYWYRQSLGQGLEFLIYFQGNSAPDKSGLPSDRFSAERTGGSVSTLTIQRTQQEDSAVYLCASSRQGALYEQYFGPGTRLTVT.

The table lists this clonotype with a few counts. The CDR3 is CAWSVGSGVGQPQHF. DNA for the CDR3: TGTGCCTGGAGTGTAGGCTCGGGAGTTGGTCAGCCCCAGCATTTT. This chain joins TRBV30 and TRBJ1-5, with D unclear. This CDR3 contains 15 residues. Germline values: CDR1 GTSNPN, CDR2 SVGIG (reference sequence). Trimming left V 0 bases short and J 6 bases short, with 15 bases between.

The chain recombines TRBV7-9 with TRBJ2-3; the D gene could be TRBD1 or TRBD2 (5 bases each). CDR3 length: 13 amino acids. Germline CDR1 is SEHNR and CDR2 is FQNEAQ (reference sequence). The germline V and J ends were trimmed by 4 bases and 0 bases, with 5 bases remaining between them. CDR3 in amino acids: CASSWDSTDTQYF. Written as DNA, the CDR3 is TGTGCCAGCAGCTGGGACAGCACAGATACGCAGTATTTT.

This clonotype was recorded only once. The chain uses TRBV14 and TRBJ2-3; TRBD1 is a possible D gene (5 bases). The V and J ends lost 0 bases and 4 bases respectively, with 17 bases between them. Looked up from germline, CDR1 is SGHDN and CDR2 is FVKESK. The CDR3 has 17 amino acids. The CDR3 region has the DNA TGTGCCAGCAGCCAAGAATTGACAGCCAGGGATCCAGATACGCAGTATTTT. It codes for CASSQELTARDPDTQYF.